Presented here are 28 T cell receptor beta chains from one specimen sequenced in a study of neoadjuvant anti-PD-1 for oral cavity cancer. TCRdb's table, derived via immunoSEQ multiplex PCR, lists solely in-frame clones and lacks some. This table holds about 14,000 clones, around 75% found once. Specimen: PBMCs, collected before nivolumab (anti-PD-1) treatment. The receptors were sampled from a person aged 35-79 years with oral cavity squamous cell carcinoma.

The chain uses TRBV5-1 and TRBJ2-5; 7 positions match TRBD2. The CDR3 has 15 residues. Trimming cost V 0 bases and J 3 bases; bases outside gene matches: 5. Germline lookup yields CDR1 SGHRS and CDR2 YFSETQ. CDR3 nucleotide sequence: TGCGCCAGCAGCTTGGTAGCGGGTCCGGAAGAGACCCAGTACTTC. The encoded protein is CASSLVAGPEETQYF.

V is TRBV6-5 and J is TRBJ1-1; D is uncertain. This CDR3 contains 13 residues. Germline CDR1 is MNHEY and CDR2 is SVGAGI. Trimming left V 2 bases short and J 3 bases short, with 7 bases between. The CDR3 DNA reads as TGTGCCAGCAGTTACGGGCAGTACACTGAAGCTTTCTTT. Its translation is CASSYGQYTEAFF.

The chain has TRBV7-9 and TRBJ1-1; D may be TRBD1 (5 bases). Trimming pared 1 base from V and 0 bases from J, leaving 6 bases between. Germline V gives CDR1 SEHNR, CDR2 FQNEAQ (reference sequence). The CDR3 runs 14 residues. In nucleotides, the CDR3 is TGTGCCAGCAGCTTAGAGGGACTGAACACTGAAGCTTTCTTT. Translated: CASSLEGLNTEAFF.

This clone was recorded once. The chain recombines TRBV11-3 with TRBJ2-2; D call uncertain. Germline V gene lookup returns CDR1 SGHNT and CDR2 YENEEA. The CDR3 is 15 amino acids. V was shortened by 0 bases and J by 0 bases, with 5 bases between the two germline ends. This CDR3 reads CASSLEGTNTGELFF. The CDR3 DNA reads TGTGCCAGCAGCTTAGAGGGTACGAACACCGGGGAGCTGTTTTTT.

The chain has TRBV7-8 and TRBJ2-5; D is undetermined. The CDR3 consists of 13 residues. Germline V gives CDR1 SGHVS, CDR2 FQNEAQ. V was pared by 5 bases and J by 2 bases, with 9 bases between. CDR3 amino acids: CASSVTRQETQYF. CDR3 bases: TGTGCCAGCAGCGTGACACGGCAAGAGACCCAGTACTTC.

This sequence joins TRBV27 and TRBJ2-7; D is unresolved. The CDR3 totals 13 residues. V was cut by 5 bases and J by 2 bases, with 10 bases left in between. The germline gives CDR1 MNHEY, CDR2 SMNVEV (reference sequence). Here the CDR3 DNA reads TGTGCCAGCAGTATCAGGACCCCCTACGAGCAGTACTTC. This encodes CASSIRTPYEQYF.

V gene TRBV5-1 combines with J gene TRBJ2-6; D unclear. This CDR3 is built from 16 residues. V lost 0 bases to trimming and J lost 2 bases, with 9 bases between them. The germline gives CDR1 SGHRS, CDR2 YFSETQ. CDR3 amino acids: CASSLVGSTGANVLTF. As DNA, the CDR3 is TGCGCCAGCAGCTTGGTGGGCTCTACTGGGGCCAACGTCCTGACTTTC.

The chain employs TRBV5-1 and TRBJ1-2, with D hard to call. The CDR3 sequence is 15 residues long. Deletions cut 5 bases from V and 2 bases from J, with 16 bases between. Germline V lookup: CDR1 SGHRS, CDR2 YFSETQ. CDR3 sequence (DNA): TGCGCCAGCAGGACATATCATCAGAACAACTATGGCTACACCTTC. Its protein product is CASRTYHQNNYGYTF.

The chain has TRBV25-1 and TRBJ2-5; possible D gene TRBD1, 5 bases. Germline V gene lookup returns CDR1 MGHDK and CDR2 SYGVNS. The V end was cut by 5 bases, the J end by 2 bases, with 15 bases between. There are 15 residues in the CDR3. In nucleotides, the CDR3 is TGTGCCAGCAGTCGTAACTCAGGGTTACAAGAGACCCAGTACTTC. This encodes CASSRNSGLQETQYF.

The V call is TRBV5-1, the J call TRBJ2-5; 15 nucleotides align to TRBD2. This CDR3 has 19 amino acids. The V gene's germline CDR1 is SGHRS and CDR2 YFSETQ. V was clipped by 0 bases and J by 1 base; unmatched bases: 7. In DNA, the CDR3 is TGCGCCAGCAGCTTGGCGGGGACTAGCGGGGGGACCGCCCAAGAGACCCAGTACTTC. Amino acid sequence: CASSLAGTSGGTAQETQYF.

The V and J genes are TRBV10-1 and TRBJ2-3; TRBD2 might be the D (5 bases). Trimming left V 6 bases short and J 4 bases short, with 14 bases between. Germline V CDR1 and CDR2: WNHNN, SYGVQD (reference sequence). The CDR3 loop spans 14 amino acids. CDR3 loop: CASSLTRGSDTQYF. Written as DNA, the CDR3 is TGCGCCAGCAGCCTTACTAGAGGGTCAGATACGCAGTATTTT.

This rearrangement joins TRBV13 to TRBJ1-4; no clear D gene. The CDR3 length is 13 residues. Between the trimmed V and J ends, which lost 1 base and 8 bases, there was a span of 8 bases. Germline CDR1 is PRHDT and CDR2 is FYEKMQ (reference sequence). The CDR3 sequence: CASSLARGEKLFF. CDR3 bases: TGTGCCAGCAGCTTAGCGCGTGGGGAAAAACTGTTTTTT.

The chain joins TRBV10-3 to TRBJ2-1, with 8 positions matching TRBD1. The junction had 8 bases not matched to a gene; V was cut back by 3 bases and J by 4 bases. CDR3 length: 16 residues. From germline, CDR1 is ENHRY and CDR2 SYGVKD. CDR3 sequence: CAISDFYRGSYNEQFF. The CDR3 nucleotides are TGTGCCATCAGTGACTTTTACAGGGGGTCATACAATGAGCAGTTCTTC.

In its sample, this clone was seen once. The chain carries TRBV9 and TRBJ1-6, with TRBD1 matching over 7 bases. Germline trimming cut 4 bases from V and 4 bases from J; bases unmatched to any gene: 5. The CDR3 contains 15 residues. Per germline, CDR1 SGDLS and CDR2 YYNGEE. The CDR3 DNA is TGTGCCAGCAGCTTTACGGGACAGTATAATTCACCCCTCCACTTT. This sequence encodes CASSFTGQYNSPLHF. Complete variable domain (other parts from reference TRBV9 and TRBJ1-6): DSGVTQTPKHLITATGQRVTLRCSPRSGDLSVYWYQQSLDQGLQFLIQYYNGEERAKGNILERFSAQQFPDLHSELNLSSLELGDSALYFCASSFTGQYNSPLHFGNGTRLTVT.

The J gene is TRBJ2-1, the V gene TRBV5-1; 15 bases are a match to TRBD2. Germline CDR1 is SGHRS and CDR2 is YFSETQ. V was pared by 0 bases and J by 8 bases, with 0 bases of the junction left unmatched. This CDR3 has 15 amino acids. The CDR3 nucleotides are TGCGCCAGCAGCTTGGGGACTAGCGGGAGGGATGAGCAGTTCTTC. Its translation: CASSLGTSGRDEQFF.

This clone was recorded a few times. The CDR3 spells CASSAIAGTPYEQYF. In DNA, the CDR3 is TGTGCCAGCAGTGCCATAGCAGGGACTCCCTACGAGCAGTACTTC. This rearrangement joins TRBV27 to TRBJ2-7; a weak D match, TRBD2 (6 bases). Trimming took off 5 bases at V and 2 bases at J, with 16 bases between the two ends. The CDR3 runs to 15 residues. Germline V gives CDR1 MNHEY, CDR2 SMNVEV (reference sequence).

The rearrangement joins TRBV28 to TRBJ2-5, with a tentative D call TRBD1 (5 bases). CDR3 size: 14 residues. Trimming shortened V by 6 bases and J by 2 bases, and 13 bases separated the two germline ends. Germline V gene lookup returns CDR1 MDHEN and CDR2 SYDVKM. The CDR3 DNA sequence: TGTGCCAGCAGCGAAGGGGATTGGCAAGAGACCCAGTACTTC. Translating gives CASSEGDWQETQYF.

V and J are TRBV27 and TRBJ2-5; 13 bases agree with TRBD2. Germline lookup yields CDR1 MNHEY and CDR2 SMNVEV (reference sequence). The CDR3 has 16 residues. The trim removed 5 bases at V and 2 bases at J, leaving 5 bases unmatched. The CDR3 region is CASSPGTSGMQETQYF. The CDR3 DNA is TGTGCCAGCAGTCCAGGGACTAGCGGGATGCAAGAGACCCAGTACTTC.

Notes on this clone: This sample includes further DNA sequences coding for the same CDR3. In DNA, the CDR3 is TGTGCCAGCAGCTTGGATTCCGGGACAGGCACAGATACGCAGTATTTT. This sequence encodes CASSLDSGTGTDTQYF. The V and J genes are TRBV5-6 and TRBJ2-3; TRBD1 agrees at 7 bases. The CDR3 has 16 amino acids. V shed 0 bases, J shed 1 base, and the junction held 5 bases outside the gene matches. Germline V gene data show CDR1 as SGHDT and CDR2 as YYEEEE.

V is TRBV19 and J is TRBJ2-7, with D perhaps TRBD1 (7 bases). This CDR3 contains 15 residues. CDR1 and CDR2 from the germline V gene are LNHDA and SQIVND (reference sequence). Deletions cut 2 bases from V and 1 base from J, with 12 bases between. Here the CDR3 DNA reads TGTGCCAGTAGTATACAGGGGGGCCTTTCCTACGAGCAGTACTTC. It translates to CASSIQGGLSYEQYF.

This clone was picked up a small number of times. The chain carries TRBV30 and TRBJ1-5, with D unresolved. The CDR3 sequence is 14 residues long. The germline V gene encodes CDR1 GTSNPN and CDR2 SVGIG (reference sequence). V dropped 2 bases and J dropped 0 bases, with 8 bases sitting between them. The CDR3 here is CAWSTSNSNQPQHF. CDR3 sequence (DNA): TGTGCCTGGAGTACCAGTAATAGCAATCAGCCCCAGCATTTT.

V and J are TRBV10-1 and TRBJ1-2; 11 bases fit TRBD1. Germline assignment: CDR1 WNHNN and CDR2 SYGVQD (reference sequence). The CDR3 is made up of 14 amino acids. Trimming removed 6 bases from V and 3 bases from J; junction bases left unmatched: 3. The CDR3 loop is CASSPGQGDYGYTF. The CDR3 DNA reads as TGCGCCAGCAGCCCGGGACAGGGGGACTATGGCTACACCTTC.

This rearrangement joins TRBV4-2 to TRBJ2-1, with D unresolved. CDR1 is LGHNA and CDR2 is YNFKEQ in the germline V gene. Trimming shortened V by 0 bases and J by 12 bases, and 15 bases separated the two germline ends. This CDR3 has 14 residues. The CDR3 region is CASSQDDPRWGQFF. DNA of the CDR3: TGTGCCAGCAGCCAAGATGACCCGAGGTGGGGGCAGTTCTTC.

The chain carries TRBV6-1 and TRBJ2-7, with 7 bases fitting TRBD1. CDR1 is MNHNS, CDR2 SASEGT, per germline. The V segment lost 6 bases and the J segment 3 bases; nucleotides outside the gene matches: 8. This CDR3 comprises 14 residues. The CDR3 DNA is TGTGCCAGCAGGGAGACAGGGAAGCTCTACGAGCAGTACTTC. Protein sequence: CASRETGKLYEQYF.

The chain employs TRBV11-2 and TRBJ1-2, with D possibly TRBD1 on 6 matching bases. V shed 5 bases and J shed 4 bases, with 20 bases lying between them. This CDR3 comprises 16 residues. Germline CDR1 reads SGHAT; CDR2 reads FQNNGV. CDR3 loop: CASSTVTGLRRYGYTF. The CDR3 DNA is TGTGCCAGCAGCACCGTTACAGGGCTGAGGCGCTATGGCTACACCTTC.

This clone has a handful of counts. This chain connects TRBV5-1 to TRBJ1-1; no clear D. V was trimmed by 0 bases and J by 2 bases, leaving 5 bases between them. The CDR3 covers 13 residues. Germline assignment: CDR1 SGHRS and CDR2 YFSETQ. CDR3 nucleotide sequence: TGCGCCAGCAGCTTGGCGAGTAACACTGAAGCTTTCTTT. Protein: CASSLASNTEAFF.

This chain joins TRBV6-1 and TRBJ2-3, with 8 positions matching TRBD2. After removal of 7 bases from V and 3 bases from J, the junction contained 9 bases not matched to a gene. Germline CDR1 MNHNS, CDR2 SASEGT. The CDR3 extends over 15 amino acids. This CDR3 reads CASNSLSGETDTQYF. The CDR3 nucleotides read TGTGCCAGCAATTCTCTTAGCGGGGAGACAGATACGCAGTATTTT.

The CDR3 loop is CASSIQDREKLFF. In DNA, the CDR3 is TGTGCCAGTAGTATTCAGGACCGGGAAAAACTGTTTTTT. This sequence joins TRBV19 and TRBJ1-4; D not certain. The CDR3 length is 13 residues. Germline V gene sequence: CDR1 LNHDA, CDR2 SQIVND (reference sequence). Trimming shortened V by 3 bases and J by 8 bases, and 10 bases separated the two germline ends.